These T cell receptor beta chains were read from a single sample in a study of blood T cells in healthy people across ages. Via MiXCR, TCRdb re-called the 5' RACE reads, giving one row per CDR3 protein. The data show 1.5 million to 2 million distinct CDR3 sequences, roughly 27% seen once. The material sequenced was blood. The receptors here all came from a woman aged 25 to 39 in good health. Both conserved end residues are part of each CDR3. D genes are given only for firm matches. Clone size is shown for a subset of rows, as once, few, many or a class of expanded clone.

j_call d_call clone_size v_call cdr3_length cdr3_nt cdr3_aa
TRBJ2-3 NA many TRBV11-2 17 TGTGCCAGCAGCCCTCCCCCTAGCACTCCCGACACAGATACGCAGTATTTT CASSPPPSTPDTDTQYF
TRBJ2-3 NA NA TRBV2 13 TGTGCCACCTCGGGACACTTAGGAGATACGCAGTATTTT CATSGHLGDTQYF
TRBJ2-3 TRBD1 NA TRBV7-2 15 TGTGCCAGCAGCTTAAGGGGACAGGCGACAGATACGCAGTATTTT CASSLRGQATDTQYF
TRBJ1-5 NA NA TRBV20-1 14 TGCAGTGCCCTGGGGGATCGGGGCAATCAGCCCCAGCATTTT CSALGDRGNQPQHF
TRBJ1-1 NA NA TRBV3-1 16 TGTGCCAGCAGCCAAGCGCAGGGCCGTATGAACACTGAAGCTTTCTTT CASSQAQGRMNTEAFF
TRBJ1-2 NA many TRBV12-3/TRBV12-4 15 TGTGCCAGCAGTCAAAGGGGTATGGACGCTTATGGCTACACCTTC CASSQRGMDAYGYTF
TRBJ2-7 TRBD1 NA TRBV5-1 15 TGCGCCAGCAGCTTGGGGGACAGCAATAGGGTAGAGCAGTACTTC CASSLGDSNRVEQYF
TRBJ2-2 NA NA TRBV29-1 13 TGCAGCGTTGGGGTCGCGAACACCGGGGAGCTGTTTTTT CSVGVANTGELFF
TRBJ2-7 TRBD2 NA TRBV12-3/TRBV12-4 15 TGTGCCAGCACCTGGGGCGGGAGGGCCCTCTACGAGCAGTACTTC CASTWGGRALYEQYF
TRBJ1-4 NA NA TRBV5-1 15 TGCGCCAGCAGCGTTTTATCAGGAGAGAATGAAAAACTGTTTTTT CASSVLSGENEKLFF
TRBJ2-7 NA many TRBV9 15 TGTGCCAGCAGCGTAGAGCCTAGGGATTCCTACGAGCAGTACTTC CASSVEPRDSYEQYF
TRBJ2-1 NA few TRBV25-1 18 TGTGCCAGCAGTGAACTCCGACAGTTGGCGAGCTCCTACAATGAGCAGTTCTTC CASSELRQLASSYNEQFF
TRBJ2-3 TRBD2 NA TRBV20-1 15 TGCAGTGCTAGAGTGGTAGCGGGGGGCACAGATACGCAGTATTTT CSARVVAGGTDTQYF
TRBJ2-7 NA NA TRBV7-2 14 TGTGCCAGCAGCCAACTACTAGCTCCCTACGAGCAGTACTTC CASSQLLAPYEQYF
TRBJ2-3 TRBD2 few TRBV6-1 17 TGTGCCAGCAGTGAAGCCCTATCGGGGGGGCCGAGGGATACGCAGTATTTT CASSEALSGGPRDTQYF
TRBJ2-5 TRBD1 few TRBV18 16 TGTGCCAGCTCACCGCTCGGGACAGATAGACAAGAGACCCAGTACTTC CASSPLGTDRQETQYF
TRBJ2-2 TRBD1 NA TRBV29-1 16 TGCAGCGTGATGGCACAGGGGGCGCCGAACACCGGGGAGCTGTTTTTT CSVMAQGAPNTGELFF
TRBJ2-1 NA NA TRBV12-3/TRBV12-4 11 TGTGCCAGCCGCCGGCACAATGAGCAGTTCTTC CASRRHNEQFF
TRBJ2-1 NA many TRBV3-1 13 TGTGCCAGCAGCCCCCCCGGGCTCAATGAGCAGTTCTTC CASSPPGLNEQFF
TRBJ1-1 NA few TRBV5-1 14 TGCGCCGGCAGCGGGGGGGGCCTAAACACTGAAGCTTTCTTT CAGSGGGLNTEAFF
TRBJ2-1 NA many TRBV20-1 15 TGCAGTGCTCGCTCGGTGCTTAAGACTATCAATGAGCAGTTCTTC CSARSVLKTINEQFF
TRBJ1-2 TRBD1 NA TRBV20-1 16 TGCAGTGCTAGAGATCCAGGACAGGGGGCTAACTATGGCTACACCTTC CSARDPGQGANYGYTF
TRBJ2-3 NA once TRBV9 16 TGTGCCAGCAGCATACGTGGAACGGGCTCGGGGGATACGCAGTATTTT CASSIRGTGSGDTQYF
TRBJ2-3 TRBD1 NA TRBV24-1 13 TGTGCCGCGACAGGGTCCGGCACAGATACGCAGTATTTT CAATGSGTDTQYF
TRBJ2-7 NA NA TRBV19 16 TGTGCCAGTAGTATTGGGGGAACATACGGCGCCTACGGGCAGTACTTC CASSIGGTYGAYGQYF
TRBJ2-7 NA few TRBV7-2 14 TGTGCCAGCAGCCAGTCCCCTCTCGCCTGGGAGCAGTACTTC CASSQSPLAWEQYF
TRBJ2-1 NA NA TRBV7-2 15 TGTGCCAGCAGCTTCGGCCGCTTCCGGGCAAATGAGCAGTTCTTC CASSFGRFRANEQFF
TRBJ1-1 NA many TRBV29-1 11 TGCAGCGTTCTCGGACCGACTGAAGCTTTCTTT CSVLGPTEAFF
TRBJ1-2 NA NA TRBV20-1 12 TGCAGTGCCCTCCCACCAGACTATGGCTACACCTTC CSALPPDYGYTF
TRBJ1-2 TRBD1 few TRBV4-3 14 TGCGCCAGCAGCCAAGATACAGGGGGCGATGGCTACACCTTC CASSQDTGGDGYTF
TRBJ2-7 NA NA TRBV7-2 17 TGTGCCAGCAGCTTACGGGGCGTTGGGGAGCGGGCGGGGGAGCAGTACTTC CASSLRGVGERAGEQYF
TRBJ2-3 NA few TRBV28 14 TGTGCCAGCAGTTTCATCAGGGGAACAGATACGCAGTATTTT CASSFIRGTDTQYF
TRBJ2-1 NA few TRBV12-3/TRBV12-4 12 TGTGCCAGCAGTTTCTCCGGGTATGAGCAGTTCTTC CASSFSGYEQFF
TRBJ2-7 NA many TRBV7-6 14 TGTGCCAGCAGCTCGGGAGGGACAGGGAGCGAGCAGTACTTC CASSSGGTGSEQYF
TRBJ1-6 NA once TRBV7-2 14 TGTGCCAGCAGCTCAGTCCAGGAGGGGTCACCCCTCCACTTT CASSSVQEGSPLHF
TRBJ1-1 NA few TRBV7-9 14 TGTGCCAGCAGCCTAGGCCCTCGGAGAACTGAAGCTTTCTTT CASSLGPRRTEAFF
TRBJ2-3 NA few TRBV9 16 TGTGCCAGCAGTGGCGGCGGGATGGGCCCCCCAGATACGCAGTATTTT CASSGGGMGPPDTQYF
TRBJ2-5 NA few TRBV4-2 13 TGTGCCAGCAGCCAAGATCGGGGGACCCTGCAGTACTTC CASSQDRGTLQYF
TRBJ2-6 TRBD2 many TRBV7-3 19 TGTGCCAGCAGCGCTTCCCTAGCGGGGGGCTTCTCTGGGGCCAACGTCCTGACTTTC CASSASLAGGFSGANVLTF
TRBJ2-3 TRBD1 few TRBV7-2 12 TGTGCCAGCAGCTGGGACAGAAATACGCAGTATTTT CASSWDRNTQYF
TRBJ2-5 NA NA TRBV6-1 14 TGTGCCAGCAGTGAAATCTTGACTCTAGAGACCCAGTACTTC CASSEILTLETQYF
TRBJ2-3 TRBD2 NA TRBV6-1 16 TGTGCCAGCAGAGCTTACGGACTAGCGGGGGCAGATACGCAGTATTTT CASRAYGLAGADTQYF